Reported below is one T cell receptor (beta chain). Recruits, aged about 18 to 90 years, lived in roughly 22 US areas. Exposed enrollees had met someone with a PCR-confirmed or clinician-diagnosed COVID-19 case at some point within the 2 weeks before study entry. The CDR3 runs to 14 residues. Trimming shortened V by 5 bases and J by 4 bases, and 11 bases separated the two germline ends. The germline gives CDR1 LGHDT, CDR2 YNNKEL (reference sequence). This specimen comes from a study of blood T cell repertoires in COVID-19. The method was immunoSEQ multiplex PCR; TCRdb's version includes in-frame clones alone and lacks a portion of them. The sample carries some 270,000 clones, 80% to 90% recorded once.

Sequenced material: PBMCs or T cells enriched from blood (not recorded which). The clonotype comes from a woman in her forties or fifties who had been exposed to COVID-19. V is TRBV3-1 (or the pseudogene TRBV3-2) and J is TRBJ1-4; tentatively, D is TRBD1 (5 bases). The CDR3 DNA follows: TGTGCCAGCAGCTGGGGCAGTGGTAATGAAAAACTGTTTTTT. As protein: CASSWGSGNEKLFF.